The 25 T cell receptor beta chains in this list originate from one sample, sequenced in a study of cytomegalovirus exposure and HLA in healthy donors. The PCR employed 60 Vbeta primers together with 13 Jbeta primers. TCRdb keeps only in-frame clones here, not all; method: immunoSEQ multiplex PCR. The table records approximately 140,000 clones, roughly 73% of them present only once. The sequencing input was PBMCs. All receptors derive from a man between 40 and 49 years old in good health and CMV-seronegative.

This clone was found a few times. The chain recombines TRBV5-6 with TRBJ1-1; weak D call: TRBD1 (5 bases). V shed 4 bases and J shed 1 base, with 8 bases lying between them. Germline loops: CDR1 SGHDT, CDR2 YYEEEE. The CDR3 runs to 13 residues. The CDR3 is CASSVGQNTEAFF. The DNA for the CDR3 is TGTGCCAGCAGCGTAGGACAGAACACTGAAGCTTTCTTT.

This chain joins TRBV9 and TRBJ2-5, with 8 bases aligning to TRBD1. This CDR3 has 14 amino acids. Germline lookup yields CDR1 SGDLS and CDR2 YYNGEE. With V trimmed by 3 bases and J by 11 bases, 12 bases remained unmatched. The CDR3 protein is CASSARTGGREQYF. CDR3 sequence (DNA): TGTGCCAGCAGCGCCCGAACAGGGGGAAGAGAGCAGTACTTC.

This clone appeared once. This chain links TRBV4-1 with TRBJ2-3; 8 bases line up with TRBD2. Losses at the gene ends were 0 bases for V and 3 bases for J; bases not matched to a gene: 11. Germline V gene lookup returns CDR1 MGHRA and CDR2 YSYEKL. The CDR3 extends over 18 amino acids. The CDR3 is CASSQDRWRGVGTDTQYF. CDR3 in DNA: TGCGCCAGCAGCCAAGATCGTTGGCGGGGGGTGGGAACAGATACGCAGTATTTT.

The CDR3 is CASSSQETQYF. CDR3 sequence (DNA): TGTGCCAGCAGCTCGCAAGAGACCCAGTACTTC. The chain combines TRBV7-6 with TRBJ2-5; D is ambiguous. Trimming removed 4 bases at V and 2 bases at J, with 2 bases between. Germline V gene lookup returns CDR1 SGHVS and CDR2 FNYEAQ. This CDR3 is 11 amino acids long.

CDR3 residues: CASSFGQGVGQPQHF. CDR3 nucleotides: TGTGCCAGCAGCTTTGGACAGGGAGTAGGTCAGCCCCAGCATTTT. The chain combines TRBV5-8 with TRBJ1-5; TRBD1 agrees at 8 bases. Germline-derived CDR1 and CDR2 are SGHTS and YDEGEE. V was pared by 2 bases and J by 6 bases, with 7 bases of the junction left unmatched. This CDR3 region has 15 residues.

The V call is TRBV15, the J call TRBJ1-2, with D possibly TRBD1 on 5 matching bases. The CDR3 has 12 residues. The germline CDR1 and CDR2 sequences are LNHNV and YYDKDF (reference sequence). V lost 4 bases, J lost 7 bases, and 10 bases lay in between. CDR3 protein: CATSIREGGYTF. In nucleotides, the CDR3 is TGTGCCACCAGCATCAGGGAAGGTGGCTACACCTTC. Complete variable domain (other parts from reference TRBV15 and TRBJ1-2): DAMVIQNPRYQVTQFGKPVTLSCSQTLNHNVMYWYQQKSSQAPKLLFHYYDKDFNNEADTPDNFQSRRPNTSFCFLDIRSPGLGDTAMYLCATSIREGGYTFGSGTRLTVV.

The J gene is TRBJ1-6, the V gene TRBV19; 7 nucleotides agree with TRBD1. V lost 0 bases and J lost 7; bases outside the gene matches: 3. CDR3 length equals 15 residues. Germline lookup yields CDR1 LNHDA and CDR2 SQIVND (reference sequence). The CDR3 reads CASSIETGVNSPLHF. DNA of the CDR3: TGTGCCAGTAGTATAGAAACAGGGGTAAATTCACCCCTCCACTTT.

This chain connects TRBV4-1 to TRBJ1-4; a possible D gene is TRBD1 (5 bases). CDR1 is MGHRA and CDR2 is YSYEKL in the germline V gene. The CDR3 spans 15 residues. Trimming took 1 base from V and 8 from J, leaving 14 bases between them. CDR3 region: CASSQAGGGMEKLFF. As DNA, the CDR3 is TGCGCCAGCAGCCAAGCCGGGGGGGGGATGGAAAAACTGTTTTTT.

CDR3 residues: CASSQRQGSNQPQHF. For the CDR3, the DNA is TGTGCCAGCAGTCAGAGACAGGGAAGCAATCAGCCCCAGCATTTT. The chain is built from TRBV28 and TRBJ1-5; 7 bases align to TRBD1. The CDR3 covers 15 residues. CDR1 and CDR2 (germline): MDHEN, SYDVKM. Trimming cost V 5 bases and J 1 base; bases outside gene matches: 5.

Only one count was recorded for this clone. The genes are TRBV19 and TRBJ2-3; a possible D gene is TRBD1 (6 bases). Germline V gene lookup returns CDR1 LNHDA and CDR2 SQIVND (reference sequence). This CDR3 has 13 amino acids. The germline V and J ends were trimmed by 2 bases and 8 bases, with 11 bases remaining between them. The chain's CDR3 is CASSISGVGTQYF. The CDR3, as DNA: TGTGCCAGTAGTATATCAGGGGTTGGTACGCAGTATTTT. The full variable domain, rest sourced from reference TRBV19 and TRBJ2-3, is DGGITQSPKYLFRKEGQNVTLSCEQNLNHDAMYWYRQDPGQGLRLIYYSQIVNDFQKGDIAEGYSVSREKKESFPLTVTSAQKNPTAFYLCASSISGVGTQYFGPGTRLTVL.

The chain uses TRBV4-2 and TRBJ2-2, with TRBD2 matching over 10 bases. The germline CDR1 and CDR2 sequences are LGHNA and YNFKEQ. After removal of 1 base from V and 4 bases from J, the junction contained 3 bases not matched to a gene. The CDR3 spans 16 residues. CDR3 loop: CASSQGTSGITGELFF. The CDR3 bases are TGTGCCAGCAGCCAAGGGACTAGCGGTATCACCGGGGAGCTGTTTTTT.

The rearrangement joins TRBV19 to TRBJ2-7; 12 bases agree with TRBD1. This CDR3 comprises 12 residues. V was pared by 8 bases and J by 6 bases, with 2 bases of the junction left unmatched. Germline loops: CDR1 LNHDA, CDR2 SQIVND (reference sequence). The CDR3 DNA reads TGTGCCAGTGGGACAGGGGGCGGCGAGCAGTACTTC. This gives the protein CASGTGGGEQYF.

The gene calls are TRBV4-2 and TRBJ1-2, with 9 positions matching TRBD1. Trimming took 0 bases from V and 4 from J; bases not matched to a gene: 6. The CDR3 length is 16 residues. Germline CDR1 is LGHNA and CDR2 is YNFKEQ. The CDR3 spells CASSQERTGVGYGYTF. In DNA form, the CDR3 reads TGTGCCAGCAGCCAAGAGCGGACAGGGGTGGGCTATGGCTACACCTTC.

The chain couples TRBV5-4 to TRBJ2-2, with 11 bases identical to TRBD2. The CDR3 extends over 16 amino acids. Germline CDR1 SGHNT, CDR2 YYREEE (reference sequence). The J segment lost 4 bases and the V segment lost 4 bases, leaving 6 bases of the junction unmatched. The CDR3 protein is CASSPGLAELTGELFF. CDR3 in DNA: TGTGCCAGCAGCCCGGGACTAGCGGAGCTCACCGGGGAGCTGTTTTTT.

The chain joins TRBV29-1 to TRBJ1-1; possible D gene TRBD1, 5 bases. The V end was cut by 7 bases, the J end by 1 base, with 19 bases between. The germline V gene has CDR1 SQVTM and CDR2 ANQGSEA. The CDR3 length is 15 residues. CDR3 amino acids: CSARGGAHWNTEAFF. In nucleotides, the CDR3 is TGCAGCGCAAGGGGAGGAGCACATTGGAACACTGAAGCTTTCTTT.

The chain joins TRBV7-3 to TRBJ1-1, with 10 bases lining up with TRBD1. The CDR3 runs 16 residues. J was trimmed by 4 bases and V by 5 bases; bases with no gene match: 10. Per the germline V gene, CDR1 is SGHTA and CDR2 is FQGTGA. In nucleotides, the CDR3 is TGTGCCAGCAGCCCCTCGACAGGGGGCGCGTTCACTGAAGCTTTCTTT. This gives the protein CASSPSTGGAFTEAFF.

The chain is built from TRBV18 and TRBJ2-1, with 10 bases identical to TRBD2. V trimming: 6 bases; J trimming: 8 bases; junction bases outside the gene matches: 7. Germline V lookup: CDR1 KGHSH, CDR2 LQKENI. The CDR3 is 14 amino acids. CDR3 in amino acids: CASSLRLAGDEQFF. The CDR3 bases are TGTGCCAGCTCTCTCCGACTAGCGGGCGATGAGCAGTTCTTC.

The chain couples TRBV10-3 to TRBJ2-3, with a tentative D call TRBD1 (6 bases). Trimming pared 0 bases from V and 3 bases from J, leaving 7 bases between. CDR1 is ENHRY and CDR2 is SYGVKD in the germline V gene. The CDR3 is made up of 14 amino acids. DNA of the CDR3: TGTGCCATCAGTGAGTCACAGGGAACAGATACGCAGTATTTT. Amino acid sequence: CAISESQGTDTQYF.

This chain connects TRBV5-4 to TRBJ2-6; D perhaps matches TRBD2 (5 bases). The CDR3 is 16 residues long. Germline V gives CDR1 SGHNT, CDR2 YYREEE (reference sequence). The ends were cut back, 4 bases at V and 4 bases at J, with 15 bases in the middle. This CDR3 reads CASSAGSSGGANVLTF. The CDR3, as DNA: TGTGCCAGCAGCGCGGGTTCTAGTGGAGGGGCCAACGTCCTGACTTTC.

The V call is TRBV29-1, the J call TRBJ2-5; 7 positions match TRBD1. The DNA end is a closer match to TRBJ2-7, so the J assignment may be wrong. The CDR3 sequence is 16 residues long. Germline CDR1 SQVTM, CDR2 ANQGSEA. The CDR3 reads CSVEGPRQGSSYEQYF. CDR3 nucleotides: TGCAGCGTTGAGGGCCCCCGACAGGGAAGCTCCTACGAGCAGTACTTC.

This sequence joins TRBV23-1 and TRBJ1-6; 10 bases align to TRBD1. TRBV23-1 is given ORF status, its function remaining uncertain. Trimming cost V 7 bases and J 5 bases; bases outside gene matches: 8. The CDR3 has 16 residues. The CDR3 coding sequence is TGCGCCAGCACCTACGCGGGGACAGGGGATAATTCACCCCTCCACTTT. Translating it yields CASTYAGTGDNSPLHF.

Concerning this clone: Additional DNA sequences in this sample encode the identical CDR3. This chain connects TRBV6-1 to TRBJ2-3; 11 positions match TRBD2. The CDR3 consists of 15 residues. Germline V gene data show CDR1 as MNHNS and CDR2 as SASEGT. J lost 3 bases, V lost 2 bases, and 1 base had no gene match. The CDR3: CASSERLAGTDTQYF. CDR3 bases: TGTGCCAGCAGTGAAAGACTAGCGGGGACAGATACGCAGTATTTT.

J is TRBJ1-2 and V is TRBV6-1; 7 bases are a match to TRBD1. The germline gives CDR1 MNHNS, CDR2 SASEGT. CDR3 length: 14 residues. Unmatched junction bases numbered 14, after V lost 2 bases and J lost 14 bases. CDR3: CASSEIGTAKGRTF. CDR3 sequence (DNA): TGTGCCAGCAGTGAAATAGGGACAGCAAAAGGGCGGACCTTC.

The rearrangement joins TRBV6-4 to TRBJ1-2; D might be TRBD1 (6 bases). The V and J ends lost 6 bases and 4 bases respectively, with 15 bases between them. Germline CDR1 is MRHNA and CDR2 is SNTAGT. This CDR3 contains 14 residues. CDR3 in amino acids: CASSADRTGYGYTF. The CDR3 region has the DNA TGTGCCAGCAGCGCTGACAGGACGGGCTATGGCTACACCTTC.

In this sample, this clone turned up once. The V and J genes are TRBV5-1 and TRBJ1-1; 10 nucleotides match TRBD1. This CDR3 contains 15 residues. Germline V lookup: CDR1 SGHRS, CDR2 YFSETQ. The trim removed 2 bases at V and 3 bases at J, leaving 4 bases unmatched. This CDR3 is CASSLLGTGDTEAFF. The CDR3 nucleotides are TGCGCCAGCAGCTTACTCGGGACAGGGGACACTGAAGCTTTCTTT.